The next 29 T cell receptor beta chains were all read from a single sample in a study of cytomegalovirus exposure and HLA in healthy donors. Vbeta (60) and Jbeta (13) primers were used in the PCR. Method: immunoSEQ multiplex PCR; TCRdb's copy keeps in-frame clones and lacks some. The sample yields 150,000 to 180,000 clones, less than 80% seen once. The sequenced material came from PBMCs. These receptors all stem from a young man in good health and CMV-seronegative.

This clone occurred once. CDR3: CASSPLGPETQYF. The CDR3 DNA follows: TGTGCCAGCAGCCCCTTGGGGCCGGAGACCCAGTACTTC. J is TRBJ2-5 and V is TRBV27; D is possibly TRBD1 (5 bases). Germline V gives CDR1 MNHEY, CDR2 SMNVEV (reference sequence). The ends were cut back, 6 bases at V and 5 bases at J, with 13 bases in the middle. The CDR3 covers 13 residues.

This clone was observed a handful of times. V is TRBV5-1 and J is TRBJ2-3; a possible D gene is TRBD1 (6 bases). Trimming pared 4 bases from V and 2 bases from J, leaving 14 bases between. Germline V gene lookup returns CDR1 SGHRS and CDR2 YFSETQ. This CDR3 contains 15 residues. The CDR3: CASSLSGHPTDTQYF. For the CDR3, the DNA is TGCGCCAGCAGCCTCTCGGGACACCCCACAGATACGCAGTATTTT.

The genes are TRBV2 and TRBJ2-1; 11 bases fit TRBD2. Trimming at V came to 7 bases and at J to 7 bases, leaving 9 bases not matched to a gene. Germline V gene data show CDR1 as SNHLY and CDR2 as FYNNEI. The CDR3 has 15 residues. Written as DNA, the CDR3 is TGTGCCAGCACCACCGGGACTAGCGGTTTAAATGAGCAGTTCTTC. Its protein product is CASTTGTSGLNEQFF.

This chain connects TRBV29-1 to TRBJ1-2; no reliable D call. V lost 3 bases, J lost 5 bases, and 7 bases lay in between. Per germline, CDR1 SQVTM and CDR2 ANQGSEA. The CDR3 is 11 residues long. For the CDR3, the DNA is TGCAGCGTTGACAGGCAGTATGGCTACACCTTC. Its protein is CSVDRQYGYTF.

The DNA of the CDR3 is TGTGCCAGCAGTTTAGTGGGCGGGGGCCCCTTCACAGATACGCAGTATTTT. Translation gives CASSLVGGGPFTDTQYF. The rearrangement joins TRBV27 to TRBJ2-3, with a weak D call TRBD2 (7 bases). Trimming pared 2 bases from V and 2 bases from J, leaving 17 bases between. The CDR3 totals 17 residues. Germline V gives CDR1 MNHEY, CDR2 SMNVEV (reference sequence).

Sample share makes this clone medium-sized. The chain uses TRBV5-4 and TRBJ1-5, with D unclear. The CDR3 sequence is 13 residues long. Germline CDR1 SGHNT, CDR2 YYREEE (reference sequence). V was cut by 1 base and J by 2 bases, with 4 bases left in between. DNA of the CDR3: TGTGCCAGCAGCTTGCAGGGCAATCAGCCCCAGCATTTT. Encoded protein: CASSLQGNQPQHF.

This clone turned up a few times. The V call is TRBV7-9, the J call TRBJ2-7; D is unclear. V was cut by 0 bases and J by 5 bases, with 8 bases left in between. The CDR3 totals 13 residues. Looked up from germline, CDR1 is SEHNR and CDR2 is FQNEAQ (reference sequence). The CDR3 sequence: CASSLAQMHEQYF. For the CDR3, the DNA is TGTGCCAGCAGCTTAGCTCAGATGCACGAGCAGTACTTC.

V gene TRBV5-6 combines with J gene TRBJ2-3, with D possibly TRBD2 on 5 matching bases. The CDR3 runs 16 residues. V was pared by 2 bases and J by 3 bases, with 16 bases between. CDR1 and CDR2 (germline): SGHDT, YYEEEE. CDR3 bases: TGTGCCAGCAGCTTTAGTGACGCTAGCCCGACAGATACGCAGTATTTT. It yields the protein CASSFSDASPTDTQYF. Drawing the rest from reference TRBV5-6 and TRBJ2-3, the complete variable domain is DAGVTQSPTHLIKTRGQQVTLRCSPKSGHDTVSWYQQALGQGPQFIFQYYEEEERQRGNFPDRFSGHQFPNYSSELNVNALLLGDSALYLCASSFSDASPTDTQYFGPGTRLTVL.

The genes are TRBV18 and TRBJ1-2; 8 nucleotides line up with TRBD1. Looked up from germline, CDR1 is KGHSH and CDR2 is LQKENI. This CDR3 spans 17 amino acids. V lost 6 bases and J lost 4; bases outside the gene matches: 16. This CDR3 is CASSRTGKTGYGYGYTF. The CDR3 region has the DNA TGTGCCAGCTCTAGGACAGGGAAGACCGGTTACGGCTATGGCTACACCTTC.

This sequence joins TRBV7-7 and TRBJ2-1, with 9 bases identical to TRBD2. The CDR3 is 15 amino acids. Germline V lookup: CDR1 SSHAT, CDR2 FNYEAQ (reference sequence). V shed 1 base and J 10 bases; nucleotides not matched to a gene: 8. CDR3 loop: CASSLVAGGKEEQFF. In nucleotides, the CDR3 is TGTGCCAGCAGCTTAGTGGCGGGGGGGAAGGAAGAGCAGTTCTTC.

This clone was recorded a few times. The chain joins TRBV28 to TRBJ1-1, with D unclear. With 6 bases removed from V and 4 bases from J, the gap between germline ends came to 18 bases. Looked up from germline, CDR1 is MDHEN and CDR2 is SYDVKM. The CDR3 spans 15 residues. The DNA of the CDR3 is TGTGCCAGCAGCCTCACGGGGTACGGGCGCACTGAAGCTTTCTTT. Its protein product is CASSLTGYGRTEAFF. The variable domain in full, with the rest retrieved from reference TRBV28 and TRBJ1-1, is DVKVTQSSRYLVKRTGEKVFLECVQDMDHENMFWYRQDPGLGLRLIYFSYDVKMKEKGDIPEGYSVSREKKERFSLILESASTNQTSMYLCASSLTGYGRTEAFFGQGTRLTVV.

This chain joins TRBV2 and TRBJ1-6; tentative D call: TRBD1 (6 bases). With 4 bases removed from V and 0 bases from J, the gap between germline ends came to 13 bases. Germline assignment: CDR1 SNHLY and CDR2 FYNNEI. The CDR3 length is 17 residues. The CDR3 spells CASSGIDRSSYNSPLHF. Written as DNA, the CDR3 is TGTGCCAGCAGTGGAATTGACAGGAGCTCCTATAATTCACCCCTCCACTTT. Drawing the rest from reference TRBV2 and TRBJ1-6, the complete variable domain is EPEVTQTPSHQVTQMGQEVILRCVPISNHLYFYWYRQILGQKVEFLVSFYNNEISEKSEIFDDQFSVERPDGSNFTLKIRSTKLEDSAMYFCASSGIDRSSYNSPLHFGNGTRLTVT.

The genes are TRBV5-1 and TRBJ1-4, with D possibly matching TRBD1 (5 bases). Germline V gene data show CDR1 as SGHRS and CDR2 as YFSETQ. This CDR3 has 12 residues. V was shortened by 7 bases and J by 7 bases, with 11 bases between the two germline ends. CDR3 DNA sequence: TGCGCCAGCGCCAGGGATGGTGAAAAACTGTTTTTT. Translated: CASARDGEKLFF.

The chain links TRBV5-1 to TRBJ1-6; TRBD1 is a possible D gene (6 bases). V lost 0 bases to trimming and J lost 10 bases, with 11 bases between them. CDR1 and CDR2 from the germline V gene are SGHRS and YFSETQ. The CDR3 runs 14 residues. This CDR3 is CASSLGDTLSPLHF. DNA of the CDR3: TGCGCCAGCAGCTTGGGGGACACCCTCTCACCCCTCCACTTT.

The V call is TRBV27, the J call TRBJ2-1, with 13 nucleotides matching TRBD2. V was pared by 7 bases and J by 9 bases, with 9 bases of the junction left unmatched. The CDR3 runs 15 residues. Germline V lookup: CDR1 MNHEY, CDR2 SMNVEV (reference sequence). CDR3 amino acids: CASKLLAGGSGEQFF. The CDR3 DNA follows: TGTGCCAGCAAACTACTAGCGGGGGGGTCGGGTGAGCAGTTCTTC.

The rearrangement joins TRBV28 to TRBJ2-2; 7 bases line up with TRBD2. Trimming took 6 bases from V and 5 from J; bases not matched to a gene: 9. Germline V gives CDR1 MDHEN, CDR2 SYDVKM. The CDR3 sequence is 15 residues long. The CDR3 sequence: CASSSPGGRTGELFF. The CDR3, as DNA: TGTGCCAGCAGCTCCCCGGGGGGTCGGACCGGGGAGCTGTTTTTT.

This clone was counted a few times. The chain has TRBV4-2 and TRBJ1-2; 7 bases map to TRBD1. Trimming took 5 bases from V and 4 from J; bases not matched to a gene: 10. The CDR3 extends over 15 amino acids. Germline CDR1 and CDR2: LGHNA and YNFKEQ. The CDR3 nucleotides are TGTGCCAGCAGCGCGCCGGGACAGAAAGTCTATGGCTACACCTTC. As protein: CASSAPGQKVYGYTF.

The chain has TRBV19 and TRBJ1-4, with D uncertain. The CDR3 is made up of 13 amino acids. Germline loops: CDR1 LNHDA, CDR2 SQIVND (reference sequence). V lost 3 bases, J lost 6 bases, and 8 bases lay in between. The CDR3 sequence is CASSMVGDEKLFF. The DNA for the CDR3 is TGTGCCAGTAGTATGGTTGGAGATGAAAAACTGTTTTTT.

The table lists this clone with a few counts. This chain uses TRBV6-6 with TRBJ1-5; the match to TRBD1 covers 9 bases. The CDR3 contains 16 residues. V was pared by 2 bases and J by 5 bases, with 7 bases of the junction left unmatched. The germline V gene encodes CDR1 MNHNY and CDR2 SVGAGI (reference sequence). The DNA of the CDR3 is TGTGCCAGCAGTTACCCCGGGACAGGGAGCCATCAGCCCCAGCATTTT. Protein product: CASSYPGTGSHQPQHF.

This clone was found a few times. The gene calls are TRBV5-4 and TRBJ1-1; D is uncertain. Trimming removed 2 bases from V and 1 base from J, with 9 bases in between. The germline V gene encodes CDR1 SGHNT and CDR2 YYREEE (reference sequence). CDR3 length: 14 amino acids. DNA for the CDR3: TGTGCCAGCAGCTTTTGGGGAGGGAACACTGAAGCTTTCTTT. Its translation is CASSFWGGNTEAFF.

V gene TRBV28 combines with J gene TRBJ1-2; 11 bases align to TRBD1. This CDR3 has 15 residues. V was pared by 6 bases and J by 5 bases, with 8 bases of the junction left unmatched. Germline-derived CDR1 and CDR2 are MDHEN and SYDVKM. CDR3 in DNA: TGTGCCAGCAGCATCGGGACAGGGGGACTTTATGGCTACACCTTC. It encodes CASSIGTGGLYGYTF.

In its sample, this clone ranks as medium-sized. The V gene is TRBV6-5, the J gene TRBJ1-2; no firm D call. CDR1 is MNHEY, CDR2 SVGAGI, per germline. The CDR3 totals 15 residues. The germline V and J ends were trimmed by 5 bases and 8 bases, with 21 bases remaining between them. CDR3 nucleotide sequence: TGTGCCAGCAGTCGCCTCCCCGCTGGGTGGGCAGGCTACACCTTC. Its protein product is CASSRLPAGWAGYTF.

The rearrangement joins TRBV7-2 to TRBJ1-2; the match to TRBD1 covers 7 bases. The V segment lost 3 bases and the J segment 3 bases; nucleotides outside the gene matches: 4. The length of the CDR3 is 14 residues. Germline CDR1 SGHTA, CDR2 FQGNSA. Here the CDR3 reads CASSFAGGYYGYTF. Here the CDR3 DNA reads TGTGCCAGCAGCTTCGCAGGGGGGTACTATGGCTACACCTTC. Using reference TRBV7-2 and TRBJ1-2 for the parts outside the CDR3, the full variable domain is GAGVSQSPSNKVTEKGKDVELRCDPISGHTALYWYRQSLGQGLEFLIYFQGNSAPDKSGLPSDRFSAERTGGSVSTLTIQRTQQEDSAVYLCASSFAGGYYGYTFGSGTRLTVV.

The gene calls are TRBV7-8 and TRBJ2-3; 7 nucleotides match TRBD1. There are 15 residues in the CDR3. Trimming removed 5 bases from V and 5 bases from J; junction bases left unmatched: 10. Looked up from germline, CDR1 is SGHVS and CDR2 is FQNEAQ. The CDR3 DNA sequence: TGTGCCAGCAGCGTAGGTGACAGGGCGCAAGATACGCAGTATTTT. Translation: CASSVGDRAQDTQYF.

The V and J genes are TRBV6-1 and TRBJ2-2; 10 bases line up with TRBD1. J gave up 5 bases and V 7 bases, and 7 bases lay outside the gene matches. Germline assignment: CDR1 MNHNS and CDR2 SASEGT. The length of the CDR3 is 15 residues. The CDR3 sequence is CASMGGTGETGELFF. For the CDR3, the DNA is TGTGCCAGCATGGGGGGGACAGGGGAAACCGGGGAGCTGTTTTTT.

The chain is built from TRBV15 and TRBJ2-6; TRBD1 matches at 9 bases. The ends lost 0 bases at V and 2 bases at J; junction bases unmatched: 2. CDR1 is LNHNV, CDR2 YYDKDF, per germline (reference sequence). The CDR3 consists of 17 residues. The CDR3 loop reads CATSRDWTGAGANVLTF. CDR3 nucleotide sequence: TGTGCCACCAGCAGAGACTGGACAGGGGCTGGGGCCAACGTCCTGACTTTC.

CDR3 in amino acids: CASSPDRLVNEQYF. CDR3 bases: TGTGCCAGCAGCCCTGACCGACTAGTAAACGAGCAGTACTTC. The chain combines TRBV11-2 with TRBJ2-7; maybe TRBD2 (6 bases). V was trimmed by 5 bases and J by 5 bases, leaving 16 bases between them. Germline V lookup: CDR1 SGHAT, CDR2 FQNNGV. This CDR3 is 14 amino acids long.

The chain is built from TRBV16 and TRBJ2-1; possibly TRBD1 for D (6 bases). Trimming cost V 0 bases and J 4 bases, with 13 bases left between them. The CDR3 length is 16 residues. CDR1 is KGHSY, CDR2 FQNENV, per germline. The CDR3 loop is CASSQSRQGLYNEQFF. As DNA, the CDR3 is TGTGCCAGCAGCCAATCTCGCCAGGGGTTGTACAATGAGCAGTTCTTC.

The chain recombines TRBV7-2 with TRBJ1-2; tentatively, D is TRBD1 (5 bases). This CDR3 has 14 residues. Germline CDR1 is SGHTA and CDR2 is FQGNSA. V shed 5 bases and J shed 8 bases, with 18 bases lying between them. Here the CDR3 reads CASSPGEGWGGYTF. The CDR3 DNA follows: TGTGCCAGCAGCCCGGGGGAAGGTTGGGGCGGCTACACCTTC. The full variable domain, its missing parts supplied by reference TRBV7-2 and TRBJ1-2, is GAGVSQSPSNKVTEKGKDVELRCDPISGHTALYWYRQSLGQGLEFLIYFQGNSAPDKSGLPSDRFSAERTGGSVSTLTIQRTQQEDSAVYLCASSPGEGWGGYTFGSGTRLTVV.